A selection of T cell receptor beta chains follows, all from one sample in a study of blood T cell repertoires in COVID-19. This table comes from immunoSEQ multiplex PCR, and its TCRdb copy is limited to in-frame clones, with some not included. The data show roughly 70,000 clones, with about nine tenths seen just once and over 6.5% held by the top ten. The specimen was peripheral blood. The receptors shown here come from a woman at least 80 years old with active COVID-19. Both conserved end residues are part of each CDR3. A D gene is named only where the DNA matches it firmly. Clone size is given for some rows only: seen once, a few or many times, or a class if the clone is expanded.

TGTGCCAGCAGTTACTCTCTGGGGGGGTCCCCAGATACGCAGTATTTT	CASSYSLGGSPDTQYF	TRBD2	TRBJ2-3	TRBV6-5	.
TGCAGTGCTAGTTCAGGGGGAGCATTTGTAACAGATACGCAGTATTTT	CSASSGGAFVTDTQYF	TRBD1	TRBJ2-3	TRBV20-1	.
TGTGCCAGCAGTCGTACTAGCGGGAATTCCTACGAGCAGTACTTC	CASSRTSGNSYEQYF	TRBD2	TRBJ2-7	TRBV28	.
TGTGCCAGCAGACAAACTCGGGGTGGGGTGAGGACCTACGAGCAGTACTTC	CASRQTRGGVRTYEQYF	.	TRBJ2-7	TRBV7-8	once
TGTGCCAGCAGTCCGACAGGGAAGGCTAATGAAAAACTGTTTTTT	CASSPTGKANEKLFF	TRBD1	TRBJ1-4	TRBV6-2/TRBV6-3	.
TGTGCCAGCAGTTCAGACATGAACACTGAAGCTTTCTTT	CASSSDMNTEAFF	.	TRBJ1-1	TRBV2	few
TGTGCCAGCTCCTCGGGTGAGACCCAGTACTTC	CASSSGETQYF	.	TRBJ2-5	TRBV18	.
TGTGCCAGCAGCGTAGTCACGGGAGGGGGAGAGACCCAGTACTTC	CASSVVTGGGETQYF	TRBD2	TRBJ2-5	TRBV9	.
TGCGCCAGCAGCCAAGTAACTAGCGGGAGCAATGAGCAGTTCTTC	CASSQVTSGSNEQFF	TRBD2	TRBJ2-1	TRBV4-3	.
TGTGCCAGCAGCCGGTCGGGTAGCTCCTACGAGCAGTACTTC	CASSRSGSSYEQYF	.	TRBJ2-7	TRBV7-2	.
TGTGCCAGCAGTTTATACAATAATTTCTACGAGCAGTACTTC	CASSLYNNFYEQYF	.	TRBJ2-7	TRBV27	once
TGTGCCAGCAGCTTGGTGGGAGTCGGTGGGGCCAACGTCCTGACTTTC	CASSLVGVGGANVLTF	.	TRBJ2-6	TRBV5-4	.
TGTGCCAGCAGCTCTAAGTCGCTAGCGGGAGCTCCCTACGAGCAGTACTTC	CASSSKSLAGAPYEQYF	TRBD2	TRBJ2-7	TRBV7-3	once
TGTGCCAGCAGTAGGACTAGCGGGAGGGCCGGCACAGATACGCAGTATTTT	CASSRTSGRAGTDTQYF	TRBD2	TRBJ2-3	TRBV7-2	.
TGTGCCACCAGTGACCGAGACCTCAACAGCGGACCCTACGAGCAGTACTTC	CATSDRDLNSGPYEQYF	.	TRBJ2-7	TRBV24-1	.
TGTGCCAGCAGTTACGCTTCCCCCGGGACAGGAACCTACGAGCAGTACTTC	CASSYASPGTGTYEQYF	TRBD1	TRBJ2-7	TRBV6-2/TRBV6-3	.
TGCGCCAGCAGCTTGCGTCTCCGGGACAACTCTGGAAACACCATATATTTT	CASSLRLRDNSGNTIYF	.	TRBJ1-3	TRBV5-1	.
TGTGCCACCAGCAGAGCCATCACTAGAACAGATACGCAGTATTTT	CATSRAITRTDTQYF	.	TRBJ2-3	TRBV15	.
TGTGCCAGCAGCGGCGGGACGGATAGCAATCAGCCCCAGCATTTT	CASSGGTDSNQPQHF	.	TRBJ1-5	TRBV9	.
TGTGCCAGCAGTGAAAATGGCGGGAGCTCCTACAATGAGCAGTTCTTC	CASSENGGSSYNEQFF	TRBD2	TRBJ2-1	TRBV2	.
TGTGCCAGCAGCGCCCGACAGGGGGCTACTGGAAACACCATATATTTT	CASSARQGATGNTIYF	TRBD1	TRBJ1-3	TRBV7-9	.
TGTGCCAGCAGCAAGCTAGCGGGAGGGTTGGAGACCCAGTACTTC	CASSKLAGGLETQYF	TRBD2	TRBJ2-5	TRBV7-2	once
TGCGCCACCCAACAGGGGTCGGGCAACACTGAAGCTTTCTTT	CATQQGSGNTEAFF	TRBD1	TRBJ1-1	TRBV23-1	.
TGTGCCAGCCGAGACAGGTGGGGAAATACTAACTATGGCTACACCTTC	CASRDRWGNTNYGYTF	.	TRBJ1-2	TRBV13	.
TGTGCCAGCAGCACCGGGACAGACTACGAGCAGTACTTC	CASSTGTDYEQYF	TRBD1	TRBJ2-7	TRBV7-8	.
TGTGCCAGCAGTCCCCACAGCTTGAACAATCAGCCCCAGCATTTT	CASSPHSLNNQPQHF	.	TRBJ1-5	TRBV6-2/TRBV6-3	.